This TCR beta chain stems from a study of blood T cell repertoires in COVID-19. Study in general: Material from acute and convalescent COVID-19 was sourced from the United States, Italy and Spain.

Clinical history as reported by participants underpinned cohort assignment. The CDR3 runs to 16 residues. Trimming left V 0 bases short and J 0 bases short, with 11 bases between. The germline CDR1 and CDR2 sequences are SGHRS and YFSETQ. In the authors' workflow: Scientists estimated how many nucleated cells there were by amplifying reference gene primers. TCRdb's table, derived via immunoSEQ multiplex PCR, lists solely in-frame clones and lacks some. For V, J and clone size, that table is used; D and trimming come from the DNA. This sample has some 340,000 clones, with about 90% found just once. The rearrangement joins TRBV5-1 to TRBJ2-3, with a possible D match to TRBD1 (6 bases). The sample was PBMCs or T cells enriched from blood (not recorded which). This receptor was identified in a woman younger than 45 who had recovered from COVID-19. The CDR3 here is CASSLAGQLSTDTQYF. CDR3 DNA sequence: TGCGCCAGCAGCTTGGCGGGACAACTTAGCACAGATACGCAGTATTTT. The full variable domain, its missing parts supplied by reference TRBV5-1 and TRBJ2-3, is KAGVTQTPRYLIKTRGQQVTLSCSPISGHRSVSWYQQTPGQGLQFLFEYFSETQRNKGNFPGRFSGRQFSNSRSEMNVSTLELGDSALYLCASSLAGQLSTDTQYFGPGTRLTVL.